Included here is one T cell receptor (beta chain) sequence, with context. Terminally differentiated effector memory CD45RA+ cells were excluded from the naive CD8 cells, which were CD45RO-negative and positively selected for CCR7. Every contributor of samples was a Caucasian grown-up residing in Nashville, Tennessee. This record belongs to a study of shared clonotypes between healthy human individuals. The CDR3 is made up of 18 amino acids. Germline V gives CDR1 SEHNR, CDR2 FQNEAQ (reference sequence). V lost 1 base to trimming and J lost 2 bases; unmatched junction nucleotides: 10. Using around 180 ng DNA, tens of thousands of T cell genomes, the sorted-subset replicate PCRs were run. Clones were read by immunoSEQ multiplex PCR, and TCRdb kept only the in-frame ones, dropping some. The table lists 1.5 million to 2.5 million clones, about 95% of them singletons, with 0.9% to 1.5% in the top ten.

The chain recombines TRBV7-9 with TRBJ2-5; TRBD2 aligns across 10 bases. The sequenced sample consisted of naive CD8+ T cells sorted from blood. The sequence came from a man younger than 35 in good health. In DNA, the CDR3 is TGTGCCAGCAGCTTAGGCCTAGCGGGAGAATACCGGCAAGAGACCCAGTACTTC. This codes for CASSLGLAGEYRQETQYF.